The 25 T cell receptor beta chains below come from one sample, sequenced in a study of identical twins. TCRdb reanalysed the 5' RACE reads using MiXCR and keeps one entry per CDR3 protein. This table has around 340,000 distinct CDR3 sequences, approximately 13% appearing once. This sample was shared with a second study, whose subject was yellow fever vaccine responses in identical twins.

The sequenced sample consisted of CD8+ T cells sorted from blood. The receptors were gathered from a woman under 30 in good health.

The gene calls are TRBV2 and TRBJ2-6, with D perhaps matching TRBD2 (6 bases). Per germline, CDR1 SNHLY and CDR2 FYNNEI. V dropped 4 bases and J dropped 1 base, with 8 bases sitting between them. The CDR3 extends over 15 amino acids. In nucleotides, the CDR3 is TGTGCCAGCAGTGTTGCGGGATCTGGGGCCAACGTCCTGACTTTC. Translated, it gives CASSVAGSGANVLTF.

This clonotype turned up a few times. In nucleotides, the CDR3 is TGTGCCAGCGAGACTAGTGGTCAAGAGACCCAGTACTTC. It yields the protein CASETSGQETQYF. The V and J genes are TRBV6-2 or TRBV6-3 and TRBJ2-5; D is possibly TRBD2 (6 bases). Trimming took 8 bases from V and 2 from J, leaving 12 bases between them. The CDR3 is 13 amino acids. CDR1 is MNHEY, CDR2 SVGEGT, per germline.

CDR3 sequence reads: CARPLGETQYF. The CDR3 DNA follows: TGTGCCAGACCATTAGGAGAGACCCAGTACTTC. This sequence joins TRBV6-6 and TRBJ2-5, with D hard to call. CDR1 and CDR2 (germline): MNHNY, SVGAGI (reference sequence). This CDR3 region has 11 residues. V lost 9 bases and J 4 bases, leaving 9 bases between the germline ends.

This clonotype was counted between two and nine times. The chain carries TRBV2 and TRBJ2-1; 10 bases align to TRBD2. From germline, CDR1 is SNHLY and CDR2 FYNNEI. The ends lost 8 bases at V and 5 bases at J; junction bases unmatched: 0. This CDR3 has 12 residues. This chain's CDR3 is CASGLADNEQFF. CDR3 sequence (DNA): TGTGCCAGCGGACTAGCGGACAATGAGCAGTTCTTC.

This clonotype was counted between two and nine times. In DNA form, the CDR3 reads TGTGCCAGCAGTCCTCTAGCGGGAGGGGACGGGGAGACCCAGTACTTC. It yields the protein CASSPLAGGDGETQYF. The V gene is TRBV28, the J gene TRBJ2-5, with TRBD2 matching over 12 bases. Losses at the gene ends were 5 bases for V and 5 bases for J; bases not matched to a gene: 9. Germline V gives CDR1 MDHEN, CDR2 SYDVKM. The CDR3 is 16 amino acids.

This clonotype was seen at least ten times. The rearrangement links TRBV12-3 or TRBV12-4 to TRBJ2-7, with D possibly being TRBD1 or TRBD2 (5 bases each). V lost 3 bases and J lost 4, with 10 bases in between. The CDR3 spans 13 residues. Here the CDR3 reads CASSLRGWYEQYF. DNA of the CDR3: TGTGCCAGCAGTTTGAGGGGTTGGTACGAGCAGTACTTC.

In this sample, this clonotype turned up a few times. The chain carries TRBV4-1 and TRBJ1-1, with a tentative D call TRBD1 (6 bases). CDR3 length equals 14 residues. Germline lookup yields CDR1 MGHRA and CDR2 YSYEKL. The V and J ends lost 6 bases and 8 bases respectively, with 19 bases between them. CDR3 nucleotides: TGCGCCAGCAGTCGCACAGGGATTTCTCAAGAAGCTTTCTTT. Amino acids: CASSRTGISQEAFF.

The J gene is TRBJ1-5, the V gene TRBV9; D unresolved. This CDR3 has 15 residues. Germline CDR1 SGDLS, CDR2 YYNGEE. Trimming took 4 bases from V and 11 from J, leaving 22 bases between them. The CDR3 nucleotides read TGTGCCAGCAGCACTGGGTACCTCGAGGCGGAGGCCCAGCATTTT. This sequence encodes CASSTGYLEAEAQHF. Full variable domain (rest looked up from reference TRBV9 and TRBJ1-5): DSGVTQTPKHLITATGQRVTLRCSPRSGDLSVYWYQQSLDQGLQFLIQYYNGEERAKGNILERFSAQQFPDLHSELNLSSLELGDSALYFCASSTGYLEAEAQHFGDGTRLSIL.

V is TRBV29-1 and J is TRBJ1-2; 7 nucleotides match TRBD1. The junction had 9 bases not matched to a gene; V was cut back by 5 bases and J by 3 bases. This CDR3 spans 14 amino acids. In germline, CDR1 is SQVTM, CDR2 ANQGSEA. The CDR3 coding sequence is TGCAGCGTTCACGAGACAGGGCCAGACTATGGCTACACCTTC. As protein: CSVHETGPDYGYTF.

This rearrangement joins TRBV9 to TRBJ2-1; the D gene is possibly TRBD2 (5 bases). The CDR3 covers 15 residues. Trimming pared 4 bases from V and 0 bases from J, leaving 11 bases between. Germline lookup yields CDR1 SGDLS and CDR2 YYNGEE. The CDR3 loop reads CASSTSGDSYNEQFF. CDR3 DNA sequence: TGTGCCAGCAGCACATCCGGGGACTCCTACAATGAGCAGTTCTTC.

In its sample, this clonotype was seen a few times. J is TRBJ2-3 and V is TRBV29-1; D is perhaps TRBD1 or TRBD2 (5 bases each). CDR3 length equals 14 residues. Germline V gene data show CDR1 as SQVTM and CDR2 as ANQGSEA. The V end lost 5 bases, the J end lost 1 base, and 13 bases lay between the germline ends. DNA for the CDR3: TGCAGCGTTCCGAGGTGGGACCGCACAGATACGCAGTATTTT. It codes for CSVPRWDRTDTQYF.

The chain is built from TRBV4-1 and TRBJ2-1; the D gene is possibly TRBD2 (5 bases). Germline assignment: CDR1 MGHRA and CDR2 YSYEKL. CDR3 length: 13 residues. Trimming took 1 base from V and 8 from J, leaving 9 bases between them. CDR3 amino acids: CASSQGLGDEQFF. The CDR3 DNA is TGCGCCAGCAGCCAAGGTCTCGGGGATGAGCAGTTCTTC.

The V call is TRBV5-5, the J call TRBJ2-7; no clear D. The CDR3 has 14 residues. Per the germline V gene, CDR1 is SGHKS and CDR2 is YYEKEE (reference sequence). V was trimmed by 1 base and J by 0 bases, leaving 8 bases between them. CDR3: CASSLQGPSYEQYV. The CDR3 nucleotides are TGTGCCAGCAGCTTGCAAGGCCCCTCCTACGAGCAGTACGTC.

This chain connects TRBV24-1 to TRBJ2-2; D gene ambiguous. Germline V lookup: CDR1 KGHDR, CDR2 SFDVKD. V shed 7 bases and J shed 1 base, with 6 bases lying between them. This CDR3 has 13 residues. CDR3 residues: CATRGGNTGELFF. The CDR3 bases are TGTGCCACCAGGGGTGGGAACACCGGGGAGCTGTTTTTT.

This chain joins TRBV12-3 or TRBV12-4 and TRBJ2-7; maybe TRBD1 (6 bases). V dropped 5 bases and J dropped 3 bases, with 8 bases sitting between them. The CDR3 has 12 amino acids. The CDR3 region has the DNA TGTGCCAGCAGTATGACAGGCTACGAGCAGTACGTC. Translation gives CASSMTGYEQYV.

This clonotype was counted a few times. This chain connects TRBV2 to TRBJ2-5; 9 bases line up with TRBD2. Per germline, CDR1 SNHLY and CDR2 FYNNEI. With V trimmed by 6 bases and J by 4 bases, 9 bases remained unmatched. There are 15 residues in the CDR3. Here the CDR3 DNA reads TGTGCCAGCAGCGGTGAGACTAGCGGTCGAGAGACCCAGTACTTC. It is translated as CASSGETSGRETQYF.

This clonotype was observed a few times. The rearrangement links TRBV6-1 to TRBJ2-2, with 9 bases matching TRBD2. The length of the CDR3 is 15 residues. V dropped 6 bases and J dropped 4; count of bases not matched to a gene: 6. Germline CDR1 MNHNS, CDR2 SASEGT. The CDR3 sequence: CASRPLAGFTGELFF. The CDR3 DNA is TGTGCCAGCAGACCCCTAGCGGGATTCACCGGGGAGCTGTTTTTT.

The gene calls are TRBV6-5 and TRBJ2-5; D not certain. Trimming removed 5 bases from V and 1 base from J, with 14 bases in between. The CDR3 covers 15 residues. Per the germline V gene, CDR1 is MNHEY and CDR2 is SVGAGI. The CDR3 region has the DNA TGTGCCAGCAGTCTCGAAAGGTATCCCCAAGAGACCCAGTACTTC. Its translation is CASSLERYPQETQYF.

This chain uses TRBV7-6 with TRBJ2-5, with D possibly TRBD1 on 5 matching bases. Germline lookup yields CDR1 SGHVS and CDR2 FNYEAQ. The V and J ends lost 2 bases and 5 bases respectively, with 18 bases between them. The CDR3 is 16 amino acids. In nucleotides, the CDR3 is TGTGCCAGCAGCTTAAGTCCTCGGACATTCGGGGAGACCCAGTACTTC. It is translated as CASSLSPRTFGETQYF.

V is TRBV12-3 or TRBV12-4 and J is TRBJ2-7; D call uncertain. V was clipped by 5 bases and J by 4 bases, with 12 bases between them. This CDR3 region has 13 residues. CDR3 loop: CASSPPNTYEQYF. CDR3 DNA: TGTGCCAGCAGTCCCCCAAATACATACGAGCAGTACTTC.

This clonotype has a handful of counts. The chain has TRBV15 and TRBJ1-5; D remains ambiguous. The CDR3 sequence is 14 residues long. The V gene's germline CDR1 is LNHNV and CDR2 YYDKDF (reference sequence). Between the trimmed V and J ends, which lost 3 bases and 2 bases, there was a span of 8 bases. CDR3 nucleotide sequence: TGTGCCACCAGCAGCGTAACCGGCAATCAGCCCCAGCATTTT. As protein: CATSSVTGNQPQHF.

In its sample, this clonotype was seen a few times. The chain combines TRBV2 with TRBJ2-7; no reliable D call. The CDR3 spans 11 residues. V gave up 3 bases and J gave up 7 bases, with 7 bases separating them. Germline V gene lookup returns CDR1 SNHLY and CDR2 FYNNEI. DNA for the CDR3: TGTGCCAGCAGTGATATTGATGAGCAGTACGTC. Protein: CASSDIDEQYV.

The DNA of the CDR3 is TGTGCCAGCAGCGGATCAAAGGCGGGTCTAGCGTTATACAATGAGCAGTTCTTC. It codes for CASSGSKAGLALYNEQFF. The chain carries TRBV5-5 and TRBJ2-1, with a possible D match to TRBD2 (6 bases). CDR3 length: 18 residues. V shed 4 bases and J shed 4 bases, with 24 bases lying between them. Per germline, CDR1 SGHKS and CDR2 YYEKEE (reference sequence).

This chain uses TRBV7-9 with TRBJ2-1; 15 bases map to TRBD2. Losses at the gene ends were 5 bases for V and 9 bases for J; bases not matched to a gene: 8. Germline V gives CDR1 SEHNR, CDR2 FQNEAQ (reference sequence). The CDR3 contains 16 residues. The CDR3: CASSGLAGGSRGEQFF. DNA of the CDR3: TGTGCCAGCAGCGGACTAGCGGGGGGGTCTCGGGGTGAGCAGTTCTTC.

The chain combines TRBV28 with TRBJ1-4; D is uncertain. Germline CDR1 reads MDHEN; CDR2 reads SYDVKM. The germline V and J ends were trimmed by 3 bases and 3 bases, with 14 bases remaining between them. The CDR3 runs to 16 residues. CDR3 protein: CASSFKRNNPNEKLFF. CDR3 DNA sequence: TGTGCCAGCAGTTTTAAACGCAACAACCCTAATGAAAAACTGTTTTTT.